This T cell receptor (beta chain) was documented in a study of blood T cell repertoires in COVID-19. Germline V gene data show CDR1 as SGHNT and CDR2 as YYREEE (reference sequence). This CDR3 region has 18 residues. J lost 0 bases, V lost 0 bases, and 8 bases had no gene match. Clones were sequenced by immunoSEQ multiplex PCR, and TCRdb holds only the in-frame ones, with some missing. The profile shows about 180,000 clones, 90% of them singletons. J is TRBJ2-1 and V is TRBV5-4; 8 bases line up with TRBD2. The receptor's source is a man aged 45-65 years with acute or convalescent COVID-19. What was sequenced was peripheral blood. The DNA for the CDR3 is TGTGCCAGCAGCTTGGGCCTAGCGGGCCGGAGCTCCTACAATGAGCAGTTCTTC. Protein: CASSLGLAGRSSYNEQFF.